Below are 12 T cell receptor beta chains sequenced from a single sample in a study of shared T cell receptors in the human thymus. The table came from immunoSEQ multiplex PCR; TCRdb's copy has only in-frame clones and leaves some out. Of approximately 760,000 clones listed, 70% to 90% are singletons. A further study also used this sample, focusing on human thymus T cells.

Sequenced input: thymocytes. The receptors originated from a girl in the first two years of life with a congenital heart defect.

The table lists this clone with a count of one. The J gene is TRBJ1-3, the V gene TRBV6-5; D uncertain. The CDR3 is 13 amino acids. V was shortened by 5 bases and J by 0 bases, with 5 bases between the two germline ends. Germline CDR1 and CDR2: MNHEY and SVGAGI. CDR3 loop: CASSGPSGNTIYF. The CDR3 DNA follows: TGTGCCAGCAGTGGCCCCTCTGGAAACACCATATATTTT.

V is TRBV5-8 and J is TRBJ2-1; D is perhaps TRBD2 (7 bases). V dropped 2 bases and J dropped 8 bases, with 20 bases sitting between them. The CDR3 sequence is 16 residues long. CDR1 and CDR2 (germline): SGHTS, YDEGEE. The CDR3 DNA reads as TGTGCCAGCAGCTTTCGAAATATACAGGGAGGGGATGAGCAGTTCTTC. It yields the protein CASSFRNIQGGDEQFF. Full variable domain (remainder filled in from reference TRBV5-8 and TRBJ2-1): EAGVTQSPTHLIKTRGQQATLRCSPISGHTSVYWYQQALGLGLQFLLWYDEGEERNRGNFPPRFSGRQFPNYSSELNVNALELEDSALYLCASSFRNIQGGDEQFFGPGTRLTVL.

This CDR3 is CASSLELGQANPYEQYF. The CDR3 DNA reads as TGTGCCAGCAGCCTTGAACTCGGACAGGCTAACCCCTACGAGCAGTACTTC. V usage is TRBV14 and J usage is TRBJ2-7, with 7 bases lining up with TRBD1. This CDR3 contains 17 residues. The V segment lost 4 bases and the J segment 2 bases; nucleotides outside the gene matches: 14. CDR1 is SGHDN and CDR2 is FVKESK in the germline V gene.

This chain joins TRBV4-1 and TRBJ2-5, with D unresolved. The CDR3 has 14 residues. V was shortened by 1 base and J by 0 bases, with 6 bases between the two germline ends. In germline, CDR1 is MGHRA, CDR2 YSYEKL. The CDR3 nucleotides are TGCGCCAGCAGCCAAGCGGTGTACCAAGAGACCCAGTACTTC. It codes for CASSQAVYQETQYF.

The gene calls are TRBV25-1 and TRBJ2-7; D may be TRBD1 (5 bases). This CDR3 has 13 residues. V lost 2 bases, J lost 10 bases, and 15 bases lay in between. Germline CDR1 MGHDK, CDR2 SYGVNS. The CDR3 sequence: CASSEDSPPSQYF. In DNA, the CDR3 is TGTGCCAGCAGTGAAGACAGCCCTCCCTCCCAGTACTTC.

The J gene is TRBJ2-1, the V gene TRBV12-5; 7 bases agree with TRBD1. Germline lookup yields CDR1 LGHNT and CDR2 FRNRAP. Trimming removed 5 bases from V and 5 bases from J; junction bases left unmatched: 6. This CDR3 has 14 residues. The CDR3 loop reads CASGNGQANNEQFF. CDR3 nucleotides: TGTGCTAGTGGTAACGGACAGGCCAACAATGAGCAGTTCTTC.

This chain uses TRBV10-3 with TRBJ1-1, with 8 bases identical to TRBD1. Germline loops: CDR1 ENHRY, CDR2 SYGVKD. This CDR3 has 14 amino acids. Losses at the gene ends were 5 bases for V and 0 bases for J; bases not matched to a gene: 2. DNA of the CDR3: TGTGCCATCAGTTCAGGGGGCTTGAACACTGAAGCTTTCTTT. Its translation is CAISSGGLNTEAFF.

A word on this clone: This same CDR3 is encoded by further DNA sequences in the sample. This rearrangement joins TRBV6-4 to TRBJ1-6; D perhaps matches TRBD1 (5 bases). CDR3 length: 15 amino acids. Germline V gene sequence: CDR1 MRHNA, CDR2 SNTAGT. Trimming stripped 3 bases from V and 8 bases from J, with 14 bases between. In DNA form, the CDR3 reads TGTGCCAGCAGTGAGGGGACTGGTCCCTATTCACCCCTCCACTTT. Protein product: CASSEGTGPYSPLHF.

CDR3 amino acids: CASSYRGNQTSGELFF. Here the CDR3 DNA reads TGTGCCAGCAGTTACAGGGGGAATCAGACCTCCGGGGAGCTGTTTTTT. V usage is TRBV6-5 and J usage is TRBJ2-2, with D maybe TRBD1 (6 bases). The CDR3 totals 16 residues. CDR1 MNHEY and CDR2 SVGAGI come from the germline V gene. V lost 2 bases and J lost 6, with 16 bases in between.

The V and J genes are TRBV7-6 and TRBJ1-1, with TRBD1 identical over 8 bases. Per the germline V gene, CDR1 is SGHVS and CDR2 is FNYEAQ. The CDR3 is 19 amino acids. V lost 5 bases, J lost 1 base, and 18 bases stayed unmatched. The CDR3 protein is CASSLSPPGTGMENTEAFF. The DNA for the CDR3 is TGTGCCAGCAGCCTGTCCCCTCCCGGGACAGGCATGGAGAACACTGAAGCTTTCTTT.

CDR3 nucleotide sequence: TGTGCCAGCAGCGGAAGCCCCCGGGACAGGGTGAATAATTCACCCCTCCACTTT. Translated, it gives CASSGSPRDRVNNSPLHF. The V and J genes are TRBV9 and TRBJ1-6; TRBD1 matches at 9 bases. Germline V CDR1 and CDR2: SGDLS, YYNGEE. Trimming took 3 bases from V and 5 from J; bases not matched to a gene: 12. The CDR3 consists of 18 residues.

In its sample, this clone was seen once. V and J are TRBV6-5 and TRBJ2-2; perhaps TRBD1 as D (5 bases). This CDR3 region has 14 residues. Per germline, CDR1 MNHEY and CDR2 SVGAGI. V shed 6 bases and J shed 3 bases, with 11 bases lying between them. The CDR3 protein is CASRAQADTGELFF. The DNA of the CDR3 is TGTGCCAGCAGAGCACAGGCTGACACCGGGGAGCTGTTTTTT.